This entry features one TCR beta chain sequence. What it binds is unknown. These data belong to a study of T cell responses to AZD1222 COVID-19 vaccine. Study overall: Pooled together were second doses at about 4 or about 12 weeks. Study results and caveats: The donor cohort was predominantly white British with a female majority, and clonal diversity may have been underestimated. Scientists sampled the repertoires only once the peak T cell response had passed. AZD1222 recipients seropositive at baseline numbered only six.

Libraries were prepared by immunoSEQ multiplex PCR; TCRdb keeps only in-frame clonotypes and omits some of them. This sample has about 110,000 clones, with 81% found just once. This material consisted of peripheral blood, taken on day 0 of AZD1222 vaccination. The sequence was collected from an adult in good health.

Written as DNA, the CDR3 is TGTGCCAGCAGAGTAGACATCCCAAACGTCCCGAATGAAAAACTGTTTTTT. This sequence encodes CASRVDIPNVPNEKLFF. The V call is TRBV7-3, the J call TRBJ1-4; D unresolved. V was cut by 6 bases and J by 5 bases, with 22 bases left in between. This CDR3 region has 17 residues. The V gene's germline CDR1 is SGHTA and CDR2 FQGTGA.